What follows describes a single TCR beta chain. The data are from a study of blood T cell repertoires in COVID-19. On the study more broadly: From the United States, Italy and Spain came samples of acute and convalescent COVID-19.

The CDR3 loop spans 18 amino acids. Followed over time, Seattle patients had been enrolled while infection was active. The repertoire was sequenced with immunoSEQ multiplex PCR; TCRdb's copy has only in-frame clones and lacks some. Of about 410,000 clones listed, 70% to 90% are singletons. The sample comprised peripheral blood. The sequence was collected from a woman in her 40s with COVID-19, enrolled during active disease. The genes are TRBV21-1 and TRBJ2-1; TRBD2 was called by the table and not checked on the DNA. TRBV21-1 is a documented pseudogene. In DNA, the CDR3 is TGTGCCAGCAGCAAAGGACGTAGCGGGGGGGAAATATTTAATGAGCAGTTCTTC. Amino acid sequence: CASSKGRSGGEIFNEQFF.